This TCR beta chain was identified during a study of beta chain features in type 1 diabetes. The CDR3 totals 14 residues. Trimming cost V 9 bases and J 9 bases; bases outside gene matches: 11. In germline, CDR1 is SGHRS, CDR2 YFSETQ. cDNA synthesis used the whole RNA isolate, giving expressed TCRB sequences. Only in-frame clones appear in the TCRdb table, and some are missing; sequencing was by immunoSEQ multiplex PCR. The data contain hundreds of thousands of clones, 15% to 20% of them singletons. Using CD45RO/CCR7/CD25/CD127/CD95/CD27, CD4+ naive, central memory, regulatory and stem cell-like memory cells were sorted.

The TCR originated in a woman younger than 30 in good health. V usage is TRBV5-1 and J usage is TRBJ2-1; 11 nucleotides match TRBD1. The sequenced material came from naive CD4+ T cells from blood. As DNA, the CDR3 is TGCGCCACCGGACAGGGGGCGATTGCGGGTGAGCAGTTCTTC. This sequence encodes CATGQGAIAGEQFF. Together with reference TRBV5-1 and TRBJ2-1, the CDR3 gives the full variable domain: KAGVTQTPRYLIKTRGQQVTLSCSPISGHRSVSWYQQTPGQGLQFLFEYFSETQRNKGNFPGRFSGRQFSNSRSEMNVSTLELGDSALYLCATGQGAIAGEQFFGPGTRLTVL.